The source of this T cell receptor beta chain is a study of vaccination and CD4 T cells after COVID-19. The Oncomine TCR Beta short-read assay sequenced DNA from cultured CD4+ T cells. In this case, cultured CD4+ T cells provided the extracted genomic DNA. TCRdb passed the PCR reads through MiXCR, listing each CDR3 protein once. The sample yields about 14,000 distinct CDR3 sequences, around 60% seen once. To note about this clonotype: Its antigen is unidentified.

This sample's treatment: roughly ten-day PBMC culture with coronavirus spike peptide pools or control peptides (ViraFEST assay). Half of the medium was exchanged for fresh IL-2 medium, first on day 3 and then on day 7. The trim removed 7 bases at V and 7 bases at J, leaving 12 bases unmatched. This CDR3 contains 16 residues. Germline V CDR1 and CDR2: MGHDK, SYGVNS. The sequencing sample was made of CD4+ T cells from blood, cultured in vitro. The chain combines TRBV25-1 with TRBJ1-6; 8 bases map to TRBD1. This clonotype was obtained from a human donor who had recovered from COVID-19. This CDR3 reads CASNKQGVEPNSPLHF. In DNA form, the CDR3 reads TGTGCCAGCAACAAACAGGGGGTAGAGCCGAATTCACCCCTCCACTTT.